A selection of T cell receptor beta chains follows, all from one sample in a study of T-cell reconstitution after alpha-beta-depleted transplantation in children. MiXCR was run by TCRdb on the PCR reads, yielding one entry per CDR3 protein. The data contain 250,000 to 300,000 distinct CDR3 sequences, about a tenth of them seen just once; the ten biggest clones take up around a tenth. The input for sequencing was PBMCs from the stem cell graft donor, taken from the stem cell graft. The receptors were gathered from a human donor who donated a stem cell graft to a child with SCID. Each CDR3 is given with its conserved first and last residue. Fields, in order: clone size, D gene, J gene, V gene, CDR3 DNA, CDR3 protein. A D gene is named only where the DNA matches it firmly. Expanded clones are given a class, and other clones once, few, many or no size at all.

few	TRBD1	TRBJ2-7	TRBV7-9	TGTGCCAGCACCTCAGGGGACAGAGCCTACGAGCAGTACTTC	CASTSGDRAYEQYF
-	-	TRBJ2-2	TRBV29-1	TGCAGCGTTGGCCTGAGCCCGACCGGGGAGCTGTTTTTT	CSVGLSPTGELFF
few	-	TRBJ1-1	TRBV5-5	TGTGCCAGCAGCTTGGGGTGGGGCACTGAAGCTTTCTTT	CASSLGWGTEAFF
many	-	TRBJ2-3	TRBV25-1	TGTGCCAGCAGTGCCCCAGGGTCCGCAGATACGCAGTATTTT	CASSAPGSADTQYF
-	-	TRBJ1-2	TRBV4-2	TGTGCCAGCAGACAGGGAGAGGATGGCTACACCTTC	CASRQGEDGYTF
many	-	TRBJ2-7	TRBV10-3	TGTGCCATCAGTGAGTCGCCCACCTCCTACGAGCAGTACTTC	CAISESPTSYEQYF
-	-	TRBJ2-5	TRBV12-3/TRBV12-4	TGTGCCAGCAGCCAGACGGGGGAAGAGACCCAGTACTTC	CASSQTGEETQYF
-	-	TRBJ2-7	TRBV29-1	TGCAGCGTTGGTAAGGGGGAGTACGAGCAGTACTTC	CSVGKGEYEQYF
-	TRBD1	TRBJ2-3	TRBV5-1	TGCGCCAGCAGCTTAGCACAGGGGGGCACAGATACGCAGTATTTT	CASSLAQGGTDTQYF
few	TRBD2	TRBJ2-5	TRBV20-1	TGCAGTGCTAGAGATGGGACTAGCCAAGAGACCCAGTACTTC	CSARDGTSQETQYF
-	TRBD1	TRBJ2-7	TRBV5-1	TGCGCCAGCAGCTCGTCAGGACAGGGCTATGGGTACGAGCAGTACTTC	CASSSSGQGYGYEQYF
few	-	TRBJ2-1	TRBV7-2	TGTGCCAGCAGACCGGACGCCGTGGTCCCCAATGAGCAGTTCTTC	CASRPDAVVPNEQFF
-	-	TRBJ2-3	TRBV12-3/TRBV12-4	TGTGCCAGCAAGGCCGGGGCGGATACGCAGTATTTT	CASKAGADTQYF
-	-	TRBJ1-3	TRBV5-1	TGCGCCAGCAGCTCCGAGGGGGGCGGCGGAAACACCATATATTTT	CASSSEGGGGNTIYF
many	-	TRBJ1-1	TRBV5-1	TGCGCCAGCCGCGAGCCAAGAGGGGGGATGAACACTGAAGCTTTCTTT	CASREPRGGMNTEAFF
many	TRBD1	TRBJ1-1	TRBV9	TGTGCCAGCAGCGCGTACCGGGACAGGGGATTGGGAACTGAAGCTTTCTTT	CASSAYRDRGLGTEAFF
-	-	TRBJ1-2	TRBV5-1	TGCGCCAGCAGCTTGGCCGGAGACAGTTCTAACTATGGCTACACCTTC	CASSLAGDSSNYGYTF
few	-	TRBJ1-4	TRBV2	TGTGCCAGCAGCCGAGGAGCACTTAATGAAAAACTGTTTTTT	CASSRGALNEKLFF
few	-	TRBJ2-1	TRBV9	TGTGCCAGCAGCGTAGACGGCCCTACCTACAATGAGCAGTTCTTC	CASSVDGPTYNEQFF
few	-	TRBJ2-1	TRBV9	TGTGCCAGCAGCGTAAGGCCCCTAGAATTCAATGAGCAGTTCTTC	CASSVRPLEFNEQFF
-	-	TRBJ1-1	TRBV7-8	TGTGCCAGCAACCCTTTTGCGGGGGACACTGAAGCTTTCTTT	CASNPFAGDTEAFF
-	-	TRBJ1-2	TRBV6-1	TGTGCCAGCAGTGTACAGGGAGTAGAGGGCTACACCTTC	CASSVQGVEGYTF
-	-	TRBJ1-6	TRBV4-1	TGCGCCAGCAGTATAACAGGGATCAATTCACCCCTCCACTTT	CASSITGINSPLHF
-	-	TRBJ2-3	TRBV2	TGTGCCAGCAACAGTGAGGATACGCAGTATTTT	CASNSEDTQYF
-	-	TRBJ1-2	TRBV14	TGTGCCAGCAGCCATCGGACACTTAACTATGGCTACACCTTC	CASSHRTLNYGYTF
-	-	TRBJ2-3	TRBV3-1	TGTGCCACCACCAAGCAGGTCCCTTCGAGTGGAGGAACCACAGATACGCAGTATTTT	CATTKQVPSSGGTTDTQYF
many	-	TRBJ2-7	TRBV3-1	TGTGCCAGCAGCCAAGTTGCGGGATCCTACGAGCAGTACTTC	CASSQVAGSYEQYF
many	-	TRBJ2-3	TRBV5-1	TGCGCCAGCGGCGACTCGCCCACAGATACGCAGTATTTT	CASGDSPTDTQYF
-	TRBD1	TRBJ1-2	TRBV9	TGTGCCAGCAGCGTAGCGACAGGGGTCTACTATGGCTACACCTTC	CASSVATGVYYGYTF
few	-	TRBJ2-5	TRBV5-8	TGTGCCAGCCAGCCGGGACACCTCCAAGAGACCCAGTACTTC	CASQPGHLQETQYF
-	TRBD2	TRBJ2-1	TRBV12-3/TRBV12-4	TGTGCCAGCAGTTCCCTGGGGGAGGGCAGGGCCGGTGAGCAGTTCTTC	CASSSLGEGRAGEQFF
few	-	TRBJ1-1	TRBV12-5	TGTGCTAGTGGTTTCGGGGTAGGGACTGAAGCTTTCTTT	CASGFGVGTEAFF
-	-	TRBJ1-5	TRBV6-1	TGTGCCAGCAGGCCCGACAGTGTCGCCAATCAGCCCCAGCATTTT	CASRPDSVANQPQHF
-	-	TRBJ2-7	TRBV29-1	TGCAGCGTCCTCCGGACGGAGAACCCCTACGAGCAGTACTTC	CSVLRTENPYEQYF
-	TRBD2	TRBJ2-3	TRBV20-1	TGCAGTGCTAGAGGCCCACCCGGGACTAGCGGGGGGGCCACAGATACGCAGTATTTT	CSARGPPGTSGGATDTQYF
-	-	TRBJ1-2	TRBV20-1	TGCAGTGCTAGAGATCAGGCCGAAATTATCTATGGCTACACCTTC	CSARDQAEIIYGYTF
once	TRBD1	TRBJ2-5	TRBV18	TGTGCCAGCCAAAATCCGGGACAGGGAGTAGAGACCCAGTACTTC	CASQNPGQGVETQYF
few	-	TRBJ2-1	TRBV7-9	TGTGCCAGCAGCCCCGAGGCTTCTGCGGGTGAGCAGTTCTTC	CASSPEASAGEQFF
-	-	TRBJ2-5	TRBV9	TGTGCCAGCAGCGTAGGTTTCGAGACCCAGTACTTC	CASSVGFETQYF
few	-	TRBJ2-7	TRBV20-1	TGCAGTGCTAGTAGGGACGGTAGCCTCTACGAGCAGTACTTC	CSASRDGSLYEQYF
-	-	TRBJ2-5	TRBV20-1	TGCAGTGCTAGGGGGGACTTCTCCGGAGAGACCCAGTACTTC	CSARGDFSGETQYF